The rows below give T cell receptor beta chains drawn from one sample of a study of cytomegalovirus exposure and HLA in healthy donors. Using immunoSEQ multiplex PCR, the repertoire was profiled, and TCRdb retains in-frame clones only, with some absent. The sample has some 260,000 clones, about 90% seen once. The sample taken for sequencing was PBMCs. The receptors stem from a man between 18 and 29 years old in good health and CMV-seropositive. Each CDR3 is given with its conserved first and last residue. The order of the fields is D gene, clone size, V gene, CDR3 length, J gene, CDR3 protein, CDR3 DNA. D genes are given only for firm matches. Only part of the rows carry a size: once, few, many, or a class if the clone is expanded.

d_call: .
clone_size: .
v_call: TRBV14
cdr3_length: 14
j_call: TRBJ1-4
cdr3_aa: CASSQRQGREKLFF
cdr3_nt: TGTGCCAGCAGCCAAAGGCAGGGGAGGGAAAAACTGTTTTTT

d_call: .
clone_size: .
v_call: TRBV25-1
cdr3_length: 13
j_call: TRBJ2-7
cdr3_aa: CASSEGRTYEQYF
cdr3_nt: TGTGCCAGCAGTGAAGGCAGGACCTACGAGCAGTACTTC

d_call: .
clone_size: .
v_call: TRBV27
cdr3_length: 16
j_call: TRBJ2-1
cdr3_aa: CASRFLYRGRENEQFF
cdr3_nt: TGTGCCAGCAGATTCCTTTACAGGGGACGGGAGAATGAGCAGTTCTTC

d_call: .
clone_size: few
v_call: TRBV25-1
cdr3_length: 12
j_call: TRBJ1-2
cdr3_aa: CASSSGSYGYTF
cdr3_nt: TGTGCCAGCAGTTCGGGGAGCTATGGCTACACCTTC

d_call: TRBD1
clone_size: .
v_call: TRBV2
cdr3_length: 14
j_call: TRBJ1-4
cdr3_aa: CASRRQGWYEKLFF
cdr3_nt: TGTGCCAGCAGGAGACAGGGGTGGTATGAAAAACTGTTTTTT

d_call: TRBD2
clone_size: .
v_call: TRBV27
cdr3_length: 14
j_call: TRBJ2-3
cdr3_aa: CASRGTSKEDTQYF
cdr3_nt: TGTGCCAGCAGGGGGACTAGCAAGGAGGATACGCAGTATTTT

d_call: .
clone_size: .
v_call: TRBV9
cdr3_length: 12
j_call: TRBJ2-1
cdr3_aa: CASSVGYNEQFF
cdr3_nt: TGTGCCAGCAGCGTAGGTTACAATGAGCAGTTCTTC

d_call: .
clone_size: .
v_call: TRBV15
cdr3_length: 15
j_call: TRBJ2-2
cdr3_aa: CATSTPSGYTGELFF
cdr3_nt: TGTGCCACCAGTACCCCCTCAGGGTACACCGGGGAGCTGTTTTTT

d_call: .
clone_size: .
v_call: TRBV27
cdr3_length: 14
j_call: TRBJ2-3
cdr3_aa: CASSFGGHADTQYF
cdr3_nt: TGTGCCAGCAGTTTTGGGGGCCACGCAGATACGCAGTATTTT

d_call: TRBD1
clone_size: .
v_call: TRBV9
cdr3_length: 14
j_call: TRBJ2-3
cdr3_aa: CASSGGTGGDTQYF
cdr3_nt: TGTGCCAGCAGCGGCGGGACAGGGGGAGATACGCAGTATTTT

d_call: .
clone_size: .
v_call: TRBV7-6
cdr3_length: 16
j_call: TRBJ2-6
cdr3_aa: CASSSLIPTGANVLTF
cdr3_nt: TGTGCCAGCAGCTCTCTTATTCCAACTGGGGCCAACGTCCTGACTTTC

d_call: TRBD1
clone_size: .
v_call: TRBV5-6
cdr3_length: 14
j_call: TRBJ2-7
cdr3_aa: CASSLWDRVYEQYF
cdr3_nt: TGTGCCAGCAGCTTGTGGGACAGGGTCTACGAGCAGTACTTC

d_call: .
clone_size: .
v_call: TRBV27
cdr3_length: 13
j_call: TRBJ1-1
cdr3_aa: CASSISMVTEAFF
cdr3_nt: TGTGCCAGCAGCATCTCCATGGTGACTGAAGCTTTCTTT

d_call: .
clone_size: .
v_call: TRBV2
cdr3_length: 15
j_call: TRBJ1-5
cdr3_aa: CASSPQGIPPQPQHF
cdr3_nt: TGTGCCAGCAGTCCCCAGGGGATCCCCCCTCAGCCCCAGCATTTT

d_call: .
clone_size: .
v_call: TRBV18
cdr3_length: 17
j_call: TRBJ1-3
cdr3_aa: CASSSDSAGLILGTIYF
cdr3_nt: TGTGCCAGCTCATCCGACAGTGCCGGTCTTATTCTGGGCACCATATATTTT

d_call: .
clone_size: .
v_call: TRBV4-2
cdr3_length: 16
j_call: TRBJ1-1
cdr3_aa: CASSQGSGTYDTEAFF
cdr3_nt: TGTGCCAGCAGCCAAGGGTCAGGTACCTACGACACTGAAGCTTTCTTT

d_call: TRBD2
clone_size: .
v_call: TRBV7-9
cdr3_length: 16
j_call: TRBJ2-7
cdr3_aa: CASSVPGTSDSYEQYF
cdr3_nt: TGTGCCAGCAGCGTCCCCGGGACTAGCGACTCCTACGAGCAGTACTTC

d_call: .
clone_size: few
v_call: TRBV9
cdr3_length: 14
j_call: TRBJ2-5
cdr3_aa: CASSTRWGAETQYF
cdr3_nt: TGTGCCAGCAGCACCCGATGGGGGGCAGAGACCCAGTACTTC

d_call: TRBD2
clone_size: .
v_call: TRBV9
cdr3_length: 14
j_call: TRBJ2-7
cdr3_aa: CASTPGLAGAEQYF
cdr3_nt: TGTGCCAGCACCCCTGGACTAGCGGGAGCCGAGCAGTACTTC

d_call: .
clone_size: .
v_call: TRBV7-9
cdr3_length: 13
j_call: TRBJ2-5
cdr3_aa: CASRGTYQETQYF
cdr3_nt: TGTGCCAGCAGAGGGACCTACCAAGAGACCCAGTACTTC

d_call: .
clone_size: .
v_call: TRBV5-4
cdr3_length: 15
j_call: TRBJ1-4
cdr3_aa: CASSLSGATNEKLFF
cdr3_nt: TGTGCCAGCAGCCTCTCCGGCGCAACTAATGAAAAACTGTTTTTT

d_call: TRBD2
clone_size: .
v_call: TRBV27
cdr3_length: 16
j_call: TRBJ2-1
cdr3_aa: CASSPSLAGVYNEQFF
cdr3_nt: TGTGCCAGCAGTCCCTCTCTAGCGGGAGTCTACAATGAGCAGTTCTTC

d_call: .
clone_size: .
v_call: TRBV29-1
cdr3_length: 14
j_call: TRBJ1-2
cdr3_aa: CSVEHWEGYYGYTF
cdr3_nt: TGCAGCGTTGAACATTGGGAGGGCTATTATGGCTACACCTTC

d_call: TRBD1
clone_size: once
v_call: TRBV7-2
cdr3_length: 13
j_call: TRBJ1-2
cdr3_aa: CASSLSQGSGYTF
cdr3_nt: TGTGCCAGCAGCTTGTCACAGGGGTCTGGCTACACCTTC

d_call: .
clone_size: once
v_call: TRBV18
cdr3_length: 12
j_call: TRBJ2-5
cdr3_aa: CASSPLPETQYF
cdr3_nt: TGTGCCAGCTCACCACTGCCGGAGACCCAGTACTTC

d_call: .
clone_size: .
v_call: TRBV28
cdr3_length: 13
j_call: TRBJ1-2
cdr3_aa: CASRPQDGYGYTF
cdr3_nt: TGTGCCAGCAGGCCGCAGGATGGCTATGGCTACACCTTC

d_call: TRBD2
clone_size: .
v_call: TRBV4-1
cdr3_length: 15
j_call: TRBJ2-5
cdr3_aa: CASSPFGVAGETQYF
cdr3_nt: TGCGCCAGCAGCCCCTTCGGGGTAGCGGGAGAGACCCAGTACTTC

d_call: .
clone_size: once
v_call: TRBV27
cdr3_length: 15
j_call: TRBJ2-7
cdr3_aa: CASSPGVAHIYEQYF
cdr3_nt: TGTGCCAGCAGCCCCGGGGTAGCGCATATCTACGAGCAGTACTTC

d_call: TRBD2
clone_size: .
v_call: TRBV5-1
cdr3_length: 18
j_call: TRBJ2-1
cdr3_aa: CASSSNTVWRERSNEQFF
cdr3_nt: TGCGCCAGCAGCAGCAACACAGTGTGGCGGGAGCGGAGCAATGAGCAGTTCTTC

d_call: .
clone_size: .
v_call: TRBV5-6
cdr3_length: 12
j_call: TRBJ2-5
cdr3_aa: CASSLPQETQYF
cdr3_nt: TGTGCCAGCAGCCTACCACAAGAGACCCAGTACTTC

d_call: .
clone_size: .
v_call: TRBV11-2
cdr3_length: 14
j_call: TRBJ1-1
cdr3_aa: CASSSSGRITEAFF
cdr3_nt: TGTGCCAGCAGCTCCTCGGGACGGATCACTGAAGCTTTCTTT